What follows are 6 T cell receptor beta chains derived from one specimen sequenced in a study of blood T cell repertoires in COVID-19. Sequenced by immunoSEQ multiplex PCR; TCRdb stores in-frame clones only, minus some. The data contain fewer than 300,000 clones, around 85% of them singletons. The sequenced sample consisted of peripheral blood. These receptors all come from a man between 50 and 59 years old with active or convalescent COVID-19.

The J gene is TRBJ1-2, the V gene TRBV5-5; D unresolved. CDR1 and CDR2 from the germline V gene are SGHKS and YYEKEE (reference sequence). V was pared by 0 bases and J by 1 base, with 4 bases between. The CDR3 spans 13 residues. CDR3 sequence (DNA): TGTGCCAGCAGCTTGGCAGATAACTATGGCTACACCTTC. It yields the protein CASSLADNYGYTF.

J is TRBJ2-7 and V is TRBV30; D unclear. With 0 bases removed from V and 6 bases from J, the gap between germline ends came to 12 bases. Germline V gives CDR1 GTSNPN, CDR2 SVGIG (reference sequence). The CDR3 is 13 amino acids. The CDR3 DNA follows: TGTGCCTGGAGTGTACGTAGAGCAGGCGAGCAGTACTTC. Amino acid sequence: CAWSVRRAGEQYF.

The chain employs TRBV10-3 and TRBJ1-2; a weak D match, TRBD1 (6 bases). V was clipped by 10 bases and J by 4 bases, with 16 bases between them. CDR3 length: 13 amino acids. Per germline, CDR1 ENHRY and CDR2 SYGVKD. In DNA, the CDR3 is TGTGCCACCCTAGCAGGGGTTGGCTATGGCTACACCTTC. The encoded protein is CATLAGVGYGYTF.

The chain joins TRBV5-1 to TRBJ2-1, with D possibly being TRBD1 (6 bases). The V gene's germline CDR1 is SGHRS and CDR2 YFSETQ. Trimming shortened V by 4 bases and J by 3 bases, and 14 bases separated the two germline ends. The CDR3 totals 15 residues. DNA for the CDR3: TGCGCCAGCAGCCCAGGGACACAGCTCTACAATGAGCAGTTCTTC. Its translation: CASSPGTQLYNEQFF.

This clone has only a few counts. The chain employs TRBV4-3 and TRBJ2-3, with 8 bases identical to TRBD2. CDR1 is LGHNA, CDR2 YSLEER, per germline. The CDR3 has 15 amino acids. V lost 4 bases and J lost 4; bases outside the gene matches: 7. The CDR3 protein is CASSRSAGDADTQYF. As DNA, the CDR3 is TGCGCCAGCAGCCGTTCAGCGGGAGACGCAGATACGCAGTATTTT.

The chain couples TRBV11-3 to TRBJ1-1; no clear D. Trimming took 3 bases from V and 12 from J, leaving 17 bases between them. From germline, CDR1 is SGHNT and CDR2 YENEEA. This CDR3 spans 13 amino acids. The CDR3 sequence is CASSFHAEGETFF. CDR3 sequence (DNA): TGTGCCAGCAGCTTTCATGCCGAGGGAGAAACTTTCTTT.